A selection of T cell receptor beta chains follows, all from one sample in a study of OX40 agonist ivuxolimab in advanced cancers. TCRdb keeps only in-frame clones here, not all; method: immunoSEQ multiplex PCR. The sample has fewer than 25,000 clones; approximately 70% are singletons. Specimen: CD4+ or CD8+ T cells sorted from blood, collected in a trial of the OX40 agonist ivuxolimab. Receptors were obtained from an adult with an advanced solid tumor such as melanoma, head and neck, liver or kidney cancer. CDR3s include the opening cysteine and the closing phenylalanine or tryptophan. The order of the fields is V gene, clone size, J gene, D gene, CDR3 DNA, CDR3 protein. A D gene is named only where the DNA matches it firmly. Clone size is stated in some rows and not others, as once, few, many or a class when expanded.

v_call: TRBV9
clone_size: -
j_call: TRBJ1-4
d_call: -
cdr3_nt: TGTGCCAGCAGCGTATCGGTCGGGACGACAACTAATGAAAAACTGTTTTTT
cdr3_aa: CASSVSVGTTTNEKLFF

v_call: TRBV9
clone_size: -
j_call: TRBJ1-4
d_call: -
cdr3_nt: TGTGCCAGCAGCGTAGGTCAGGGTTTTAATGAAAAACTGTTTTTT
cdr3_aa: CASSVGQGFNEKLFF

v_call: TRBV27
clone_size: -
j_call: TRBJ1-5
d_call: -
cdr3_nt: TGTGCCAGCAGTTTCCTCATGGCAGCCAATCAGCCCCAGCATTTT
cdr3_aa: CASSFLMAANQPQHF

v_call: TRBV6-5
clone_size: few
j_call: TRBJ2-7
d_call: -
cdr3_nt: TGTGCCAGCCAGGTGTCACAGGTGTACGAGCAGTACTTC
cdr3_aa: CASQVSQVYEQYF

v_call: TRBV2
clone_size: -
j_call: TRBJ2-2
d_call: -
cdr3_nt: TGTGCCAGCAGTGTAGGACATGCGAACACCGGGGAGCTGTTTTTT
cdr3_aa: CASSVGHANTGELFF

v_call: TRBV30
clone_size: few
j_call: TRBJ1-1
d_call: -
cdr3_nt: TGTGCCTGGAGTGTAATCAGGGGCACTGAAGCTTTCTTT
cdr3_aa: CAWSVIRGTEAFF

v_call: TRBV7-9
clone_size: -
j_call: TRBJ1-4
d_call: -
cdr3_nt: TGTGCCAGCAGCCCGCCCGGGGGGGGCAGTGAAAAACTGTTTTTT
cdr3_aa: CASSPPGGGSEKLFF

v_call: TRBV4-3
clone_size: -
j_call: TRBJ2-6
d_call: -
cdr3_nt: TGCGCCAGCAGCCAAGATGCGTCGTCATACTCTGGGGCCAACGTCCTGACTTTC
cdr3_aa: CASSQDASSYSGANVLTF

v_call: TRBV19
clone_size: medium-sized
j_call: TRBJ2-7
d_call: TRBD2
cdr3_nt: TGTGCCAGTAGTATAACTAGCGGGGCCTACGAGCAGTACTTC
cdr3_aa: CASSITSGAYEQYF

v_call: TRBV11-3
clone_size: -
j_call: TRBJ2-3
d_call: TRBD2
cdr3_nt: TGTGCCAGCAGCTTATTAGCGGGGAGCACAGATACGCAGTATTTT
cdr3_aa: CASSLLAGSTDTQYF

v_call: TRBV7-8
clone_size: -
j_call: TRBJ2-7
d_call: -
cdr3_nt: TGTGCCAGCAGCTCCTCCCTCCACGAGGTCGAGCAGTACTTC
cdr3_aa: CASSSSLHEVEQYF

v_call: TRBV19
clone_size: -
j_call: TRBJ1-6
d_call: -
cdr3_nt: TGTGCCAGTAGTGCTACAGGGAGCTCCTATAATTCACCCCTCCACTTT
cdr3_aa: CASSATGSSYNSPLHF

v_call: TRBV10-3
clone_size: -
j_call: TRBJ2-1
d_call: -
cdr3_nt: TGTGCCATCAGTGAGAGACAGGCCAATGAGCAGTTCTTC
cdr3_aa: CAISERQANEQFF

v_call: TRBV5-6
clone_size: -
j_call: TRBJ1-2
d_call: -
cdr3_nt: TGTGCCAGCAGCTTGGAGGGCAGGGTGGCCTATGGCTACACCTTC
cdr3_aa: CASSLEGRVAYGYTF

v_call: TRBV11-3
clone_size: -
j_call: TRBJ2-5
d_call: TRBD2
cdr3_nt: TGTGCCAGCAGCTCCTTGAGGACGGCTAGCGGGGGAGCCGGGGCCCAGTACTTC
cdr3_aa: CASSSLRTASGGAGAQYF

v_call: TRBV28
clone_size: -
j_call: TRBJ1-2
d_call: TRBD1
cdr3_nt: TGTGCCAGCACCCTGGGCAGGGGGATGGTTGGCTACACCTTC
cdr3_aa: CASTLGRGMVGYTF

v_call: TRBV29-1
clone_size: -
j_call: TRBJ1-2
d_call: TRBD1
cdr3_nt: TGCAGCGTCGTGGCACAGGGGGCGCGTGGCTACACCTTC
cdr3_aa: CSVVAQGARGYTF

v_call: TRBV18
clone_size: few
j_call: TRBJ2-2
d_call: -
cdr3_nt: TGTGCCAGCTCACCGGGGGACCCTTGGCCGGAGCTGTTTTTT
cdr3_aa: CASSPGDPWPELFF

v_call: TRBV4-3
clone_size: -
j_call: TRBJ1-2
d_call: -
cdr3_nt: TGCGCCAGCAGCCACCCGACAGTATTCTATGGCTACACCTTC
cdr3_aa: CASSHPTVFYGYTF

v_call: TRBV11-3
clone_size: -
j_call: TRBJ2-7
d_call: -
cdr3_nt: TGTGCCAGCAGCCCTACGACCTTATCGGACGAGCAGTACTTC
cdr3_aa: CASSPTTLSDEQYF

v_call: TRBV5-1
clone_size: -
j_call: TRBJ1-1
d_call: TRBD1
cdr3_nt: TGCGCCAGCAGGACAGGGGGCAGTTTAAATCCTGAAGCTTTCTTT
cdr3_aa: CASRTGGSLNPEAFF

v_call: TRBV9
clone_size: -
j_call: TRBJ1-1
d_call: -
cdr3_nt: TGTGCCAGCAGCGTCGGTGGTGGCGATACCACTGAAGCTTTCTTT
cdr3_aa: CASSVGGGDTTEAFF

v_call: TRBV25-1
clone_size: -
j_call: TRBJ2-7
d_call: TRBD1
cdr3_nt: TGTGCCAGCAGTCCTAGGGACAGCTCCTACGAGCAGTACTTC
cdr3_aa: CASSPRDSSYEQYF

v_call: TRBV7-8
clone_size: -
j_call: TRBJ2-1
d_call: TRBD2
cdr3_nt: TGTGCCAGCAGCTTAGGGTCGAGCGGGGAAATCTCCTACAATGAGCAGTTCTTC
cdr3_aa: CASSLGSSGEISYNEQFF

v_call: TRBV13
clone_size: once
j_call: TRBJ2-7
d_call: TRBD1
cdr3_nt: TGTGCCAGCAGCTTTTACGTGGGACAGTCCTACGAGCAGTACTTC
cdr3_aa: CASSFYVGQSYEQYF

v_call: TRBV9
clone_size: -
j_call: TRBJ2-1
d_call: TRBD1
cdr3_nt: TGTGTCAGCAGCGCCGACAGGGTAGACAATGAGCAGTTCTTC
cdr3_aa: CVSSADRVDNEQFF

v_call: TRBV28
clone_size: -
j_call: TRBJ2-5
d_call: -
cdr3_nt: TGTGCCAGCAGAGAAGAGGACAGCTTCGCGGGGACCCAGTACTTC
cdr3_aa: CASREEDSFAGTQYF

v_call: TRBV6-5
clone_size: -
j_call: TRBJ1-2
d_call: -
cdr3_nt: TGTGCCAGCAGTTACTCGCCCGAGGGGGGCGATGGCTACACCTTC
cdr3_aa: CASSYSPEGGDGYTF

v_call: TRBV9
clone_size: -
j_call: TRBJ2-3
d_call: -
cdr3_nt: TGTGCCAGCAGCGTAGGTCTAAGTCTCACAGATACGCAGTATTTT
cdr3_aa: CASSVGLSLTDTQYF

v_call: TRBV5-1
clone_size: -
j_call: TRBJ2-5
d_call: TRBD2
cdr3_nt: TGCGCCAGCAGCTCCTATTTTACTAGCGGCCAAGAGACCCAGTACTTC
cdr3_aa: CASSSYFTSGQETQYF

v_call: TRBV4-1
clone_size: -
j_call: TRBJ2-1
d_call: TRBD2
cdr3_nt: TGCGCCAGCAGCCCCAGGGGAGTAGCGGGGAGCTCCTACAATGAGCAGTTCTTC
cdr3_aa: CASSPRGVAGSSYNEQFF

v_call: TRBV27
clone_size: -
j_call: TRBJ2-1
d_call: -
cdr3_nt: TGTGCCAGCAGTTTTGGCAAATACAATGAGCAGTTCTTC
cdr3_aa: CASSFGKYNEQFF

v_call: TRBV9
clone_size: -
j_call: TRBJ2-1
d_call: -
cdr3_nt: TGTGCCAGCAGCCCCGGCTCTCCGAATGAGCAGTTCTTC
cdr3_aa: CASSPGSPNEQFF

v_call: TRBV30
clone_size: -
j_call: TRBJ2-3
d_call: -
cdr3_nt: TGTGCCTGGAGTGGGGGGGCTGGCACAGATACGCAGTATTTT
cdr3_aa: CAWSGGAGTDTQYF

v_call: TRBV14
clone_size: few
j_call: TRBJ1-2
d_call: -
cdr3_nt: TGTGCCAGCAGCCAAGGCGGGGGTTACTATGGCTACACCTTC
cdr3_aa: CASSQGGGYYGYTF

v_call: TRBV6-1
clone_size: -
j_call: TRBJ2-7
d_call: TRBD1
cdr3_nt: TGTGCCAGCAGTGCCATACAGGGGGTACCCTCCTACGAGCAGTACTTC
cdr3_aa: CASSAIQGVPSYEQYF

v_call: TRBV7-9
clone_size: -
j_call: TRBJ1-5
d_call: -
cdr3_nt: TGTGCCAGCAGCTTAGTTTCAGGGGATAATCAGCCCCAGCATTTT
cdr3_aa: CASSLVSGDNQPQHF

v_call: TRBV7-9
clone_size: -
j_call: TRBJ2-7
d_call: TRBD2
cdr3_nt: TGTGCCAGCAGCTTCGCGGGACGGGGGGGCGAGCAGTACTTC
cdr3_aa: CASSFAGRGGEQYF

v_call: TRBV4-1
clone_size: few
j_call: TRBJ1-2
d_call: -
cdr3_nt: TGCGCCAGCAGCCAAAGCCAGGGCGAACACCGGGCAGGCTACACCTTC
cdr3_aa: CASSQSQGEHRAGYTF

v_call: TRBV6-4
clone_size: -
j_call: TRBJ2-1
d_call: TRBD2
cdr3_nt: TGTGCCAGCAGTGACGATAGCGGGGGTTACAATGAGCAGTTCTTC
cdr3_aa: CASSDDSGGYNEQFF

v_call: TRBV7-8
clone_size: -
j_call: TRBJ2-2
d_call: TRBD2
cdr3_nt: TGTGCCAGCAGCTCCTGGACTAGCGGGGGGGCTAGCACCGGGGAGCTGTTTTTT
cdr3_aa: CASSSWTSGGASTGELFF

v_call: TRBV5-6
clone_size: -
j_call: TRBJ2-7
d_call: -
cdr3_nt: TGTGCCAGCAGCTTCCGACAGGTTGAAACCTACGAGCAGTACTTC
cdr3_aa: CASSFRQVETYEQYF

v_call: TRBV6-5
clone_size: -
j_call: TRBJ1-5
d_call: TRBD1
cdr3_nt: TGTGCCAGCAGTTACTCCGGCCGGGACAGGTTCCAGCATTTT
cdr3_aa: CASSYSGRDRFQHF

v_call: TRBV7-8
clone_size: -
j_call: TRBJ2-7
d_call: -
cdr3_nt: TGTGCCAGCAGCTTAGAGGGGGGGTACGAGCAGTACTTC
cdr3_aa: CASSLEGGYEQYF

v_call: TRBV7-6
clone_size: few
j_call: TRBJ2-2
d_call: -
cdr3_nt: TGTGCCAGCAGCTTGGGGATAGCTAGGGGCGCCGGGGAGCTGTTTTTT
cdr3_aa: CASSLGIARGAGELFF

v_call: TRBV7-9
clone_size: -
j_call: TRBJ2-7
d_call: -
cdr3_nt: TGTGCCAGCAGCCCCCGCCGGGACGAGCAGTACTTC
cdr3_aa: CASSPRRDEQYF

v_call: TRBV19
clone_size: -
j_call: TRBJ1-1
d_call: -
cdr3_nt: TGTGCCAGTAGTAATCCAGGGTTGAACACTGAAGCTTTCTTT
cdr3_aa: CASSNPGLNTEAFF

v_call: TRBV4-2
clone_size: once
j_call: TRBJ1-6
d_call: -
cdr3_nt: TGTGCCAGCAGCCAGAAGCCGGCGGGTCAGGACAGTAATTCACCCCTCCACTTT
cdr3_aa: CASSQKPAGQDSNSPLHF

v_call: TRBV10-3
clone_size: -
j_call: TRBJ2-7
d_call: -
cdr3_nt: TGTGCCATCAAGAGTTCTACCACCTACGAGCAGTACTTC
cdr3_aa: CAIKSSTTYEQYF

v_call: TRBV9
clone_size: few
j_call: TRBJ2-2
d_call: TRBD2
cdr3_nt: TGTGCCAGCAGTTGGGGCCTAGCGGATAACACCGGGGAGCTGTTTTTT
cdr3_aa: CASSWGLADNTGELFF

v_call: TRBV7-9
clone_size: -
j_call: TRBJ2-1
d_call: -
cdr3_nt: TGTGCCAGCAGCGGAGCCGGGAGCTCCTACAATGAGCAGTTCTTC
cdr3_aa: CASSGAGSSYNEQFF

v_call: TRBV29-1
clone_size: -
j_call: TRBJ2-2
d_call: -
cdr3_nt: TGCAGCGTCCTCACAATCAACACCGGGGAGCTGTTTTTT
cdr3_aa: CSVLTINTGELFF